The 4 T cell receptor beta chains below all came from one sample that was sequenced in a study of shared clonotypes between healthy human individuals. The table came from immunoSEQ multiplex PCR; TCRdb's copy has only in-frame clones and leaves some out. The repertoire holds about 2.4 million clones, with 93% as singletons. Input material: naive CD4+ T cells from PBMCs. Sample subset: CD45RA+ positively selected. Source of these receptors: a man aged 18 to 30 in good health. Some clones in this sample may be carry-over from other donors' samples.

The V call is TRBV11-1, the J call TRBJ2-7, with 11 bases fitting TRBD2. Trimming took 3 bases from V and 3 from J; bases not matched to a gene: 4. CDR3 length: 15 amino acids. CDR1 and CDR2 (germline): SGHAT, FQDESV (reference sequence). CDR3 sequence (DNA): TGTGCCAGCAGCTTTGGGACTAGCGGAGGCTACGAGCAGTACTTC. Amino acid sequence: CASSFGTSGGYEQYF. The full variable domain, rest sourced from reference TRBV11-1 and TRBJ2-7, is EAEVAQSPRYKITEKSQAVAFWCDPISGHATLYWYRQILGQGPELLVQFQDESVVDDSQLPKDRFSAERLKGVDSTLKIQPAELGDSAMYLCASSFGTSGGYEQYFGPGTRLTVT.

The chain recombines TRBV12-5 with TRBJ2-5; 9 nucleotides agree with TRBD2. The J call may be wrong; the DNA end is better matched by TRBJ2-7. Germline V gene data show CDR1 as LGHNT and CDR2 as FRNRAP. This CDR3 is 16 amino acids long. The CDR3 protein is CASGFAAGGTSYEQYF. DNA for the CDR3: TGTGCTAGTGGTTTTGCGGCGGGAGGGACCTCCTACGAGCAGTACTTC.

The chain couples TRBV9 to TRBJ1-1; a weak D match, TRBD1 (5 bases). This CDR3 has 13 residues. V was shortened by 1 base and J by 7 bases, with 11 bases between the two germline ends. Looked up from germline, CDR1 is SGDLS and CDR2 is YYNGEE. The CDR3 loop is CASSVFGAGEAFF. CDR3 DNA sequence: TGTGCCAGCAGCGTATTCGGGGCTGGTGAAGCTTTCTTT.

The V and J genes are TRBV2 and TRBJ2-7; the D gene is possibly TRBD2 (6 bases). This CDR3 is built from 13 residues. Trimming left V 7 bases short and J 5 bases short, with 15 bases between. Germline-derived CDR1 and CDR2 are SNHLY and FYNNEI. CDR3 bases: TGTGCCAGCACGGCCTCGGGAGAAAACGAGCAGTACTTC. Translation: CASTASGENEQYF. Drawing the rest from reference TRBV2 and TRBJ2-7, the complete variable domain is EPEVTQTPSHQVTQMGQEVILRCVPISNHLYFYWYRQILGQKVEFLVSFYNNEISEKSEIFDDQFSVERPDGSNFTLKIRSTKLEDSAMYFCASTASGENEQYFGPGTRLTVT.